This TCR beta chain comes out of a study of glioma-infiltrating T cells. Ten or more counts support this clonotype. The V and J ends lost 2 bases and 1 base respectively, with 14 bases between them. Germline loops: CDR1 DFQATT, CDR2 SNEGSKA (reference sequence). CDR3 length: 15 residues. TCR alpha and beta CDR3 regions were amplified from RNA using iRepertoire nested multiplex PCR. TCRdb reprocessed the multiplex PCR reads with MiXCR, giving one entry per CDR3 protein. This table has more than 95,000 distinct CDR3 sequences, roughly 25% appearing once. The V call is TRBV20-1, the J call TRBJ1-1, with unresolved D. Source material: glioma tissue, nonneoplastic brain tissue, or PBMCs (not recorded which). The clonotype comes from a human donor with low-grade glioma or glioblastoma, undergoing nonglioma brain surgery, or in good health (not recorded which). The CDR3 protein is CSARSLGQGNTEAFF. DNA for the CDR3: TGCAGTGCTAGATCTCTGGGCCAAGGGAACACTGAAGCTTTCTTT.